The T cell receptor beta chain described here comes from a study of T cell changes during pregnancy in multiple sclerosis. The V gene's germline CDR1 is MNHEY and CDR2 SVGAGI. Unmatched junction bases numbered 16, after V lost 10 bases and J lost 8 bases. This CDR3 has 14 amino acids. Sequencing used immunoSEQ multiplex PCR; TCRdb keeps in-frame clones, though not all of them. The table lists approximately 60,000 clones, less than 95% of them singletons, with around 3.3% in the top ten. The clonotype originates from a female donor in good health, enrolled as a control in a pregnancy study. The chain links TRBV6-5 to TRBJ1-2, with TRBD1 matching 7 bases. Source: peripheral blood, taken after pregnancy. The CDR3 spells CAIALVPGGPGYTF. CDR3 coding DNA: TGTGCCATCGCTCTCGTGCCAGGGGGTCCGGGCTACACCTTC.